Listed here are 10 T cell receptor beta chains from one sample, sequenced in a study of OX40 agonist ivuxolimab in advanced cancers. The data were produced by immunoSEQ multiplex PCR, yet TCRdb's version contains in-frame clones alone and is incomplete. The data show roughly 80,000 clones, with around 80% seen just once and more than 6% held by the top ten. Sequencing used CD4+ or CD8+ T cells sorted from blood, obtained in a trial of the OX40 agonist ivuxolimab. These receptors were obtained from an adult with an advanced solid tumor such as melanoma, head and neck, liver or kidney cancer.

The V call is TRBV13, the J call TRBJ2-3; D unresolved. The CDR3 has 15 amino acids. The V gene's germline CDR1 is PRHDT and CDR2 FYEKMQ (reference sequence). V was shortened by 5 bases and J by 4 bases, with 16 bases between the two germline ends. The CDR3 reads CASSHDQSRADTQYF. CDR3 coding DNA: TGTGCCAGCAGCCACGACCAGAGCCGTGCAGATACGCAGTATTTT.

In DNA form, the CDR3 reads TGTGCCAGCTCCGAGACCTGGGGCTACGAGCAGTACTTC. Translating gives CASSETWGYEQYF. The V gene is TRBV18, the J gene TRBJ2-7; D remains unclear. Germline-derived CDR1 and CDR2 are KGHSH and LQKENI. The CDR3 loop spans 13 amino acids. Trimming cost V 6 bases and J 3 bases, with 12 bases left between them.

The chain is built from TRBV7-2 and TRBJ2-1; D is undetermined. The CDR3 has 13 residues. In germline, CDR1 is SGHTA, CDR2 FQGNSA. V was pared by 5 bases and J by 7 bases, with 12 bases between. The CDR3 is CASSPPLTNEQFF. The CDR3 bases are TGTGCCAGCAGCCCACCTTTAACAAATGAGCAGTTCTTC.

The CDR3 coding sequence is TGTGCCAGCAGCCAAGATTTGAGTGCTGCTAACTATGGCTACACCTTC. It translates to CASSQDLSAANYGYTF. The rearrangement links TRBV7-9 to TRBJ1-2; no clear D. CDR3 size: 16 residues. From germline, CDR1 is SEHNR and CDR2 FQNEAQ (reference sequence). Trimming took off 5 bases at V and 0 bases at J, with 16 bases between the two ends. The entire variable domain, with the rest obtained from reference TRBV7-9 and TRBJ1-2, is as follows: DTGVSQNPRHKITKRGQNVTFRCDPISEHNRLYWYRQTLGQGPEFLTYFQNEAQLEKSRLLSDRFSAERPKGSFSTLEIQRTEQGDSAMYLCASSQDLSAANYGYTFGSGTRLTVV.

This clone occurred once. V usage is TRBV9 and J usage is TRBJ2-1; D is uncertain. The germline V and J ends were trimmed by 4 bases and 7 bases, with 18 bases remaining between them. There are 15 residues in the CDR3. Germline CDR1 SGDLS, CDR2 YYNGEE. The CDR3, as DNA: TGTGCCAGCAGCCCCCGGTGGGCTTGGGATAATGAGCAGTTCTTC. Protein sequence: CASSPRWAWDNEQFF.

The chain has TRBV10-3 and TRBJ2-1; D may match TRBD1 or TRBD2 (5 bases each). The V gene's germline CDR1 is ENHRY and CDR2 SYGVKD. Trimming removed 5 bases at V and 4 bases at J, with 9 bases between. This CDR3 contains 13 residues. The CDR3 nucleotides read TGTGCCATCAGTAATGAGGGGTACAATGAGCAGTTCTTC. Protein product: CAISNEGYNEQFF.

The CDR3 DNA reads TGCGCCAGCAGCCGGGCCACCAACACCGGGGAGCTGTTTTTT. Amino acids: CASSRATNTGELFF. V usage is TRBV4-1 and J usage is TRBJ2-2; D gene uncertain. Trimming shortened V by 4 bases and J by 2 bases, and 8 bases separated the two germline ends. The CDR3 totals 14 residues. CDR1 and CDR2 (germline): MGHRA, YSYEKL.

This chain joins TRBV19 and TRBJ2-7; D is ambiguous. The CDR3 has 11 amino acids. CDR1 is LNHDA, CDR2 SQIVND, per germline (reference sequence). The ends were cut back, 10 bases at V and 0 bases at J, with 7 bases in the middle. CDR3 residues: CATVSSYEQYF. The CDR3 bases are TGTGCCACGGTGTCCTCCTACGAGCAGTACTTC.

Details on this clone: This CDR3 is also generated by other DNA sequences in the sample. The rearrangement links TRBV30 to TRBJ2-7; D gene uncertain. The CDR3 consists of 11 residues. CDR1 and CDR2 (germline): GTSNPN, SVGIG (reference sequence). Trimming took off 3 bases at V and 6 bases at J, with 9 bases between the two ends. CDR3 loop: CAWSYASEQYF. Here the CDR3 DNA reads TGTGCCTGGAGCTACGCCTCCGAGCAGTACTTC.

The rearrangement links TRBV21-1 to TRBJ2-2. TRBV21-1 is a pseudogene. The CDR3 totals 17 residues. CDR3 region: CASSNPCRAQGTGELFF. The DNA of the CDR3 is TGTGCCAGCAGCAACCCTTGTCGGGCCCAAGGGACCGGGGAGCTGTTTTTT.